Shown below are 23 T cell receptor beta chains from a single sample sequenced in a study of T-cell memory formation after mild COVID-19. TCRdb processed the 5' RACE reads anew with MiXCR; each CDR3 protein has one entry. The repertoire holds roughly 240,000 distinct CDR3 sequences, with 15% to 20% as singletons. Sequenced sample: PBMCs or a T cell subset sorted from them (not recorded which). The source of these receptors is a man aged 18 to 29 who had mild COVID-19 (a few samples of this study predate the infection). Cell type and time point are not known.

CDR3 in DNA: TGTGCCAGCAGCTTAACCGGCGGCAGGCGGGAGACCCAGTACTTC. It yields the protein CASSLTGGRRETQYF. V usage is TRBV7-3 and J usage is TRBJ2-5, with D unresolved. The ends were cut back, 0 bases at V and 5 bases at J, with 13 bases in the middle. Germline-derived CDR1 and CDR2 are SGHTA and FQGTGA. This CDR3 has 15 amino acids.

This chain links TRBV5-6 with TRBJ2-1; possible D gene TRBD1, 6 bases. The CDR3 covers 16 residues. The germline V and J ends were trimmed by 3 bases and 4 bases, with 17 bases remaining between them. Germline loops: CDR1 SGHDT, CDR2 YYEEEE. Written as DNA, the CDR3 is TGTGCCAGCAGCTCACCCACAGGGACGGTTTACAATGAGCAGTTCTTC. Translated: CASSSPTGTVYNEQFF.

This clonotype was seen just once. V and J are TRBV12-3 or TRBV12-4 and TRBJ1-2; TRBD1 aligns across 7 bases. CDR3 length equals 16 residues. The J segment lost 6 bases and the V segment lost 2 bases, leaving 12 bases of the junction unmatched. The CDR3 coding sequence is TGTGCCAGCAGTTTAAAACCCCCGGGGACAGATAATGGCTACACCTTC. Translating gives CASSLKPPGTDNGYTF.

This clonotype has only a few counts. The V and J genes are TRBV5-1 and TRBJ1-5; D uncertain. The CDR3 covers 15 residues. The germline gives CDR1 SGHRS, CDR2 YFSETQ. V was trimmed by 4 bases and J by 3 bases, leaving 14 bases between them. The CDR3 region has the DNA TGCGCCAGCAGCCCCGATGCGGGCGACAATCAGCCCCAGCATTTT. Its protein is CASSPDAGDNQPQHF.

This rearrangement joins TRBV5-1 to TRBJ1-5, with 8 bases identical to TRBD1. From germline, CDR1 is SGHRS and CDR2 YFSETQ. The CDR3 loop spans 15 amino acids. J gave up 4 bases and V 5 bases, and 8 bases lay outside the gene matches. The CDR3 bases are TGCGCCAGCAGTTCGACAGGGGCGGAGAATCAGCCCCAGCATTTT. It specifies CASSSTGAENQPQHF.

Ten or more counts support this clonotype. The V and J genes are TRBV6-2 or TRBV6-3 and TRBJ1-4; D gene ambiguous. V gave up 5 bases and J gave up 6 bases, with 7 bases separating them. Germline values: CDR1 MNHEY, CDR2 SVGEGT. This CDR3 is built from 12 residues. The CDR3, as DNA: TGTGCCAGCAGTCCCGCGGATGAAAAACTGTTTTTT. It yields the protein CASSPADEKLFF.

This chain joins TRBV12-3 or TRBV12-4 and TRBJ1-1, with TRBD1 matching over 8 bases. Unmatched junction bases numbered 17, after V lost 6 bases and J lost 5 bases. The CDR3 is made up of 17 amino acids. The CDR3 loop is CASSPTGGSRGLTEAFF. CDR3 DNA: TGTGCCAGCAGCCCCACTGGTGGGAGCAGGGGGCTAACTGAAGCTTTCTTT.

This clonotype was seen a handful of times. The genes are TRBV2 and TRBJ1-6; TRBD1 agrees at 8 bases. Per germline, CDR1 SNHLY and CDR2 FYNNEI. V shed 6 bases, J shed 8 bases, and the junction held 9 bases outside the gene matches. The CDR3 sequence is 15 residues long. Here the CDR3 reads CASSPTGAKDSPLHF. The DNA of the CDR3 is TGTGCCAGCAGCCCGACAGGGGCCAAAGATTCACCCCTCCACTTT.

The chain has TRBV9 and TRBJ2-5; D might be TRBD2 (6 bases). The CDR3 length is 15 residues. The V and J ends lost 4 bases and 1 base respectively, with 14 bases between them. The germline V gene encodes CDR1 SGDLS and CDR2 YYNGEE. CDR3 amino acids: CASSQGGGFQETQYF. DNA of the CDR3: TGTGCCAGCAGCCAAGGTGGGGGGTTCCAAGAGACCCAGTACTTC.

This clonotype was detected a few times. This chain uses TRBV12-3 or TRBV12-4 with TRBJ2-7; D not resolved. The V gene lost 5 bases and the J gene lost 3 bases, with 14 bases spanning the gap. This CDR3 has 14 amino acids. Here the CDR3 reads CASSKGVSNYEQYF. For the CDR3, the DNA is TGTGCCAGCAGTAAGGGTGTATCAAACTACGAGCAGTACTTC.

The sample holds a few counts of this clonotype. The chain has TRBV20-1 and TRBJ1-2; TRBD1 is a possible D gene (6 bases). CDR1 and CDR2 from the germline V gene are DFQATT and SNEGSKA (reference sequence). This CDR3 comprises 13 residues. Trimming cost V 6 bases and J 7 bases, with 18 bases left between them. CDR3 coding DNA: TGCAGTGCCTTAGAAGGACAGACTTCTGGCTACACCTTC. Its translation: CSALEGQTSGYTF.

The gene calls are TRBV6-5 and TRBJ1-5; 7 bases match TRBD1. The V and J ends lost 4 bases and 5 bases, in that order; junction bases with no gene match: 2. The CDR3 loop spans 13 amino acids. Per germline, CDR1 MNHEY and CDR2 SVGAGI. CDR3: CASSLGQYQPQHF. Here the CDR3 DNA reads TGTGCCAGCAGTTTGGGACAGTATCAGCCCCAGCATTTT.

This clonotype was counted a few times. The rearrangement links TRBV7-2 to TRBJ2-7; D unresolved. In germline, CDR1 is SGHTA, CDR2 FQGNSA. The CDR3 extends over 13 amino acids. V was trimmed by 3 bases and J by 5 bases, leaving 11 bases between them. CDR3 protein: CASSFGPIDEQYF. CDR3 coding DNA: TGTGCCAGCAGCTTCGGACCGATAGACGAGCAGTACTTC.

The chain links TRBV2 to TRBJ2-7; no clear D gene. Germline V lookup: CDR1 SNHLY, CDR2 FYNNEI. There are 12 residues in the CDR3. The V gene lost 7 bases and the J gene lost 0 bases, with 7 bases spanning the gap. The CDR3 region is CASTLSSYEQYV. The CDR3 region has the DNA TGTGCCAGCACCCTAAGCTCCTACGAGCAGTACGTC.

This clonotype was detected many times. The chain couples TRBV6-5 to TRBJ2-5; tentative D call: TRBD2 (5 bases). The CDR3 runs 14 residues. V shed 8 bases and J shed 5 bases, with 18 bases lying between them. The germline V gene encodes CDR1 MNHEY and CDR2 SVGAGI. CDR3 region: CASRKGLAAETQYF. DNA for the CDR3: TGTGCCAGCCGAAAAGGGCTAGCTGCTGAGACCCAGTACTTC.

The J gene is TRBJ2-3, the V gene TRBV10-3; the match to TRBD1 covers 9 bases. CDR3 length: 17 residues. V lost 8 bases to trimming and J lost 0 bases; unmatched junction nucleotides: 12. Looked up from germline, CDR1 is ENHRY and CDR2 is SYGVKD. This chain's CDR3 is CAIGSNRGRTSTDTQYF. In DNA, the CDR3 is TGTGCCATCGGATCTAACAGGGGGCGGACGAGCACAGATACGCAGTATTTT.

The V gene is TRBV24-1, the J gene TRBJ2-7; perhaps TRBD1 as D (7 bases). The CDR3 sequence is 15 residues long. V was shortened by 5 bases and J by 5 bases, with 18 bases between the two germline ends. Germline V gene lookup returns CDR1 KGHDR and CDR2 SFDVKD. The CDR3 region is CATSAKLQGGHEQYF. CDR3 coding DNA: TGTGCCACCAGTGCCAAACTCCAGGGGGGCCACGAGCAGTACTTC.

V and J are TRBV7-2 and TRBJ2-1; 9 bases match TRBD1. With 8 bases clipped from V and 4 bases from J, the junction kept 12 bases outside the gene matches. Germline values: CDR1 SGHTA, CDR2 FQGNSA. The CDR3 has 16 amino acids. The CDR3 sequence: CASRSAGTGSYNEQFF. The CDR3 region has the DNA TGTGCCAGCCGTTCCGCCGGGACAGGGTCTTACAATGAGCAGTTCTTC.

The chain employs TRBV9 and TRBJ2-5; weak D call: TRBD2 (7 bases). Germline loops: CDR1 SGDLS, CDR2 YYNGEE. The CDR3 runs 15 residues. V lost 3 bases, J lost 1 base, and 13 bases lay in between. As DNA, the CDR3 is TGTGCCAGCAGCGAGGGCGGGGGCCTCCAAGAGACCCAGTACTTC. Protein: CASSEGGGLQETQYF. The whole variable domain, remainder taken from reference TRBV9 and TRBJ2-5, is DSGVTQTPKHLITATGQRVTLRCSPRSGDLSVYWYQQSLDQGLQFLIQYYNGEERAKGNILERFSAQQFPDLHSELNLSSLELGDSALYFCASSEGGGLQETQYFGPGTRLLVL.

Many counts were recorded for this clonotype. V usage is TRBV5-1 and J usage is TRBJ2-3; tentatively, D is TRBD1 or TRBD2 (6 bases each). The CDR3 extends over 16 amino acids. CDR1 SGHRS and CDR2 YFSETQ come from the germline V gene. The V and J ends lost 4 bases and 5 bases respectively, with 20 bases between them. The DNA for the CDR3 is TGCGCCAGCAGCCCACAATGGGGGGCTTTAGGAGATACGCAGTATTTT. Amino acids: CASSPQWGALGDTQYF.

This clonotype turned up a few times. The DNA for the CDR3 is TGTGCCAGCAGTTTTACAGGGGACACTGGCTACACCTTC. Translated, it gives CASSFTGDTGYTF. This chain connects TRBV6-6 to TRBJ1-2, with 7 bases aligning to TRBD1. The CDR3 loop spans 13 amino acids. Germline-derived CDR1 and CDR2 are MNHNY and SVGAGI (reference sequence). V lost 4 bases to trimming and J lost 7 bases; unmatched junction nucleotides: 6.

This clonotype was recorded a few times. The V and J genes are TRBV12-3 or TRBV12-4 and TRBJ2-5; 9 nucleotides agree with TRBD2. Unmatched junction bases numbered 0, after V lost 1 base and J lost 0 bases. The length of the CDR3 is 15 residues. The CDR3 DNA follows: TGTGCCAGCAGTTTAGTAGCGGGAGACCAAGAGACCCAGTACTTC. Its translation: CASSLVAGDQETQYF.

The rearrangement uses TRBV6-6 and TRBJ1-6, with D possibly being TRBD1 (5 bases). The CDR3 is made up of 14 amino acids. Per the germline V gene, CDR1 is MNHNY and CDR2 is SVGAGI (reference sequence). V was cut by 7 bases and J by 5 bases, with 12 bases left in between. CDR3 coding DNA: TGTGCCAGCACCCGGGACGGAAATAATTCACCCCTCCACTTT. It yields the protein CASTRDGNNSPLHF.